The 29 T cell receptor beta chains presented below share a single source sample, sequenced in a study of shared clonotypes between healthy human individuals. The assay was immunoSEQ multiplex PCR, and TCRdb's table has in-frame clones only and misses some. The sample includes approximately 2,300,000 clones, just under 95% of them seen just once. The sample comprised naive CD4+ T cells from PBMCs. Indicated subset: CD45RA+ positively selected. The source is a man aged 18-30 years in good health. Some clones in this sample may be carry-over from other donors' samples.

V is TRBV9 and J is TRBJ1-3, with unresolved D. The CDR3 is 18 residues long. The germline gives CDR1 SGDLS, CDR2 YYNGEE. V was trimmed by 0 bases and J by 0 bases, leaving 16 bases between them. Here the CDR3 DNA reads TGTGCCAGCAGCGTAGGACAAGGCAGGCAGACCTCTGGAAACACCATATATTTT. Encoded protein: CASSVGQGRQTSGNTIYF.

This sequence joins TRBV10-2 and TRBJ2-2; perhaps TRBD2 as D (6 bases). This CDR3 region has 14 residues. With 11 bases removed from V and 1 base from J, the gap between germline ends came to 14 bases. Germline assignment: CDR1 WSHSY and CDR2 SAAADI. The CDR3: CAGLLAENTGELFF. CDR3 nucleotides: TGCGCCGGCCTACTAGCTGAGAACACCGGGGAGCTGTTTTTT.

The rearrangement links TRBV7-2 to TRBJ2-5, with 13 bases that match TRBD2. V was pared by 5 bases and J by 4 bases, with 4 bases of the junction left unmatched. Germline CDR1 SGHTA, CDR2 FQGNSA. This CDR3 region has 15 residues. CDR3 amino acids: CASSPTSGRPETQYF. CDR3 in DNA: TGTGCCAGCAGCCCGACTAGCGGGAGGCCAGAGACCCAGTACTTC.

The chain couples TRBV7-7 to TRBJ2-1; D gene ambiguous. The CDR3 sequence is 13 residues long. V shed 8 bases and J shed 8 bases, with 16 bases lying between them. Germline CDR1 and CDR2: SSHAT and FNYEAQ (reference sequence). CDR3 sequence reads: CASARSTAYEQFF. In DNA form, the CDR3 reads TGTGCCAGCGCCCGGTCCACGGCGTATGAGCAGTTCTTC.

The V and J genes are TRBV7-3 and TRBJ2-3; 11 bases are shared with TRBD2. The germline V gene has CDR1 SGHTA and CDR2 FQGTGA. CDR3 size: 15 residues. V shed 4 bases, J shed 1 base, and the junction held 1 base outside the gene matches. CDR3 sequence reads: CASSYSGGGTDTQYF. The CDR3 DNA follows: TGTGCCAGCAGCTATAGCGGGGGGGGCACAGATACGCAGTATTTT.

The chain recombines TRBV5-1 with TRBJ2-5, with D unclear. Germline CDR1 reads SGHRS; CDR2 reads YFSETQ. Trimming took off 3 bases at V and 0 bases at J, with 12 bases between the two ends. The CDR3 runs 15 residues. The CDR3 bases are TGCGCCAGCAGCTCGACCGGGTATGACCAAGAGACCCAGTACTTC. Residues: CASSSTGYDQETQYF.

This chain links TRBV19 with TRBJ2-1; TRBD2 might be the D (6 bases). The CDR3 runs 16 residues. CDR1 is LNHDA, CDR2 SQIVND, per germline (reference sequence). Trimming shortened V by 5 bases and J by 6 bases, and 20 bases separated the two germline ends. The CDR3 DNA reads as TGTGCCAGTAGTGTCAATAGCGGAAGCTTAGCCAATGAGCAGTTCTTC. This encodes CASSVNSGSLANEQFF.

The chain has TRBV4-3 and TRBJ2-3; D possibly matches TRBD1 or TRBD2 (5 bases each). Germline lookup yields CDR1 LGHNA and CDR2 YSLEER. The CDR3 spans 17 residues. V was trimmed by 2 bases and J by 5 bases, leaving 20 bases between them. CDR3 DNA sequence: TGCGCCAGCAGCCAAACCGGGACCGATCTAGTTGAAGATACGCAGTATTTT. This codes for CASSQTGTDLVEDTQYF.

This chain joins TRBV5-1 and TRBJ2-7; 7 nucleotides line up with TRBD1. V was clipped by 4 bases and J by 5 bases; unmatched bases: 15. There are 16 residues in the CDR3. CDR1 and CDR2 from the germline V gene are SGHRS and YFSETQ. The DNA of the CDR3 is TGCGCCAGCAGCCCGGGACCCCGACAGGGAAAGGACGAGCAGTACTTC. Its translation: CASSPGPRQGKDEQYF.

The V and J genes are TRBV29-1 and TRBJ1-1, with 9 nucleotides matching TRBD1. The CDR3 length is 13 residues. Unmatched junction bases numbered 9, after V lost 7 bases and J lost 6 bases. The germline CDR1 and CDR2 sequences are SQVTM and ANQGSEA. The CDR3 DNA reads as TGCAGCGCGACCCGGGACAGGGACTCTGAAGCTTTCTTT. It encodes CSATRDRDSEAFF.

The chain couples TRBV4-3 to TRBJ2-7, with a tentative D call TRBD1 (5 bases). The V gene's germline CDR1 is LGHNA and CDR2 YSLEER. Trimming removed 1 base at V and 3 bases at J, with 10 bases between. CDR3 length: 14 amino acids. The CDR3 sequence: CASSQGAQGYEQYF. CDR3 DNA sequence: TGCGCCAGCAGCCAAGGCGCTCAGGGCTACGAGCAGTACTTC.

This chain uses TRBV5-4 with TRBJ2-3, with 14 bases identical to TRBD2. Germline V CDR1 and CDR2: SGHNT, YYREEE (reference sequence). The CDR3 is 16 residues long. The V gene end was trimmed by 2 bases and the J gene end by 4 bases; junction bases not matched to a gene: 3. CDR3 loop: CASSFAGLAGADTQYF. The CDR3, as DNA: TGTGCCAGCAGCTTCGCGGGACTAGCGGGAGCAGATACGCAGTATTTT.

This clone was seen a few times. The genes are TRBV5-1 and TRBJ1-2; D ambiguous. CDR3 size: 13 residues. Germline CDR1 reads SGHRS; CDR2 reads YFSETQ. V lost 4 bases to trimming and J lost 0 bases, with 7 bases between them. CDR3 loop: CASSAETNYGYTF. The CDR3 region has the DNA TGCGCCAGCAGCGCAGAAACTAACTATGGCTACACCTTC.

This clone was found once. The chain employs TRBV13 and TRBJ2-5, with 13 bases fitting TRBD2. J lost 5 bases, V lost 2 bases, and 8 bases had no gene match. CDR1 PRHDT and CDR2 FYEKMQ come from the germline V gene (reference sequence). The CDR3 totals 17 residues. CDR3 region: CASSLLTSGRRGETQYF. CDR3 bases: TGTGCCAGCAGCTTACTGACTAGCGGGAGGAGAGGGGAGACCCAGTACTTC.

The chain couples TRBV7-3 to TRBJ1-1, with 8 positions matching TRBD1. V was clipped by 5 bases and J by 0 bases; unmatched bases: 8. Per the germline V gene, CDR1 is SGHTA and CDR2 is FQGTGA. The CDR3 has 16 residues. In DNA form, the CDR3 reads TGTGCCAGCAGCCCCACGGGACAGGAGATGAACACTGAAGCTTTCTTT. This codes for CASSPTGQEMNTEAFF.

The chain couples TRBV5-1 to TRBJ2-2; 7 bases are shared with TRBD1. V was clipped by 3 bases and J by 6 bases; unmatched bases: 8. The germline V gene encodes CDR1 SGHRS and CDR2 YFSETQ. CDR3 length equals 15 residues. The CDR3 region is CASSSALGQAGELFF. In nucleotides, the CDR3 is TGCGCCAGCAGCTCCGCCTTAGGACAGGCCGGGGAGCTGTTTTTT.

This chain connects TRBV5-1 to TRBJ2-7, with TRBD2 matching over 9 bases. V lost 1 base, J lost 6 bases, and 8 bases stayed unmatched. The germline V gene has CDR1 SGHRS and CDR2 YFSETQ. CDR3 size: 15 residues. DNA of the CDR3: TGCGCCAGCAGCTTGAATAGCGGGAGCATAGGCGAGCAGTACTTC. Translation gives CASSLNSGSIGEQYF.

V gene TRBV5-1 combines with J gene TRBJ2-7; D call uncertain. Looked up from germline, CDR1 is SGHRS and CDR2 is YFSETQ. The V end was cut by 4 bases, the J end by 2 bases, with 13 bases between. The CDR3 is 14 amino acids. CDR3 sequence: CASSPSTAPYEQYF. In DNA form, the CDR3 reads TGCGCCAGCAGCCCATCGACGGCCCCCTACGAGCAGTACTTC.

The J gene is TRBJ2-2, the V gene TRBV25-1, with no clear D. This CDR3 has 17 amino acids. Germline lookup yields CDR1 MGHDK and CDR2 SYGVNS. V gave up 5 bases and J gave up 1 base, with 17 bases separating them. DNA for the CDR3: TGTGCCAGCAGTCGCCAAACGTGGAATTTGAACACCGGGGAGCTGTTTTTT. It encodes CASSRQTWNLNTGELFF.

This clone was picked up one time. The J gene is TRBJ2-2, the V gene TRBV5-1; 8 nucleotides line up with TRBD1. Trimming removed 2 bases from V and 7 bases from J; junction bases left unmatched: 7. The length of the CDR3 is 15 residues. Germline values: CDR1 SGHRS, CDR2 YFSETQ. The CDR3 DNA sequence: TGCGCCAGCAGCTTACGGACAGGGTTCAGCGGGGAGCTGTTTTTT. It is translated as CASSLRTGFSGELFF.

This sequence joins TRBV2 and TRBJ1-1; the D gene is possibly TRBD1 (5 bases). V was clipped by 7 bases and J by 3 bases, with 18 bases between them. This CDR3 comprises 15 residues. From germline, CDR1 is SNHLY and CDR2 FYNNEI. This CDR3 reads CASTVPRGGDTEAFF. Here the CDR3 DNA reads TGTGCCAGCACAGTTCCCCGGGGAGGGGACACTGAAGCTTTCTTT.

The CDR3 sequence is CAISQTVYNEQFF. The CDR3 DNA follows: TGTGCCATCAGTCAGACGGTTTACAATGAGCAGTTCTTC. The rearrangement links TRBV10-3 to TRBJ2-1, with D unresolved. Germline CDR1 ENHRY, CDR2 SYGVKD. Trimming cost V 5 bases and J 4 bases, with 9 bases left between them. The CDR3 is made up of 13 amino acids.

The chain recombines TRBV28 with TRBJ1-2, with a tentative D call TRBD1 (5 bases). This CDR3 has 13 residues. V shed 1 base and J shed 8 bases, with 11 bases lying between them. Germline CDR1 is MDHEN and CDR2 is SYDVKM. The CDR3 protein is CASSLSGGSGYTF. CDR3 sequence (DNA): TGTGCCAGCAGTTTATCCGGGGGTTCGGGCTACACCTTC.

V and J are TRBV14 and TRBJ2-1; D uncertain. CDR3 length: 14 amino acids. CDR1 is SGHDN, CDR2 FVKESK, per germline. Between the trimmed V and J ends, which lost 1 base and 9 bases, there was a span of 13 bases. Here the CDR3 reads CASSQGGYWGEQFF. In nucleotides, the CDR3 is TGTGCCAGCAGCCAAGGTGGCTACTGGGGTGAGCAGTTCTTC.

The chain employs TRBV9 and TRBJ2-2; D gene uncertain. The CDR3 totals 12 residues. The germline gives CDR1 SGDLS, CDR2 YYNGEE. The germline V and J ends were trimmed by 0 bases and 8 bases, with 5 bases remaining between them. CDR3 protein: CASSVDLGELFF. DNA of the CDR3: TGTGCCAGCAGCGTAGATCTTGGGGAGCTGTTTTTT.

The rearrangement uses TRBV7-6 and TRBJ2-2; D may be TRBD2 (5 bases). Germline V gene sequence: CDR1 SGHVS, CDR2 FNYEAQ. V was cut by 0 bases and J by 5 bases, with 7 bases left in between. CDR3 length equals 14 residues. CDR3 residues: CASSLAGVTGELFF. The CDR3 DNA reads as TGTGCCAGCAGCTTAGCGGGAGTAACCGGGGAGCTGTTTTTT. Complete variable domain (other parts from reference TRBV7-6 and TRBJ2-2): GAGVSQSPRYKVTKRGQDVALRCDPISGHVSLYWYRQALGQGPEFLTYFNYEAQQDKSGLPNDRFSAERPEGSISTLTIQRTEQRDSAMYRCASSLAGVTGELFFGEGSRLTVL.

The gene calls are TRBV28 and TRBJ1-1; 7 bases line up with TRBD1. The CDR3 is made up of 16 amino acids. The ends lost 5 bases at V and 1 base at J; junction bases unmatched: 10. Germline V gene data show CDR1 as MDHEN and CDR2 as SYDVKM. The CDR3 nucleotides read TGTGCCAGCAGTACCCAACCGGGACAGACGAACACTGAAGCTTTCTTT. Translated, it gives CASSTQPGQTNTEAFF.

This sequence joins TRBV14 and TRBJ1-1; a possible D gene is TRBD1 (6 bases). Between the trimmed V and J ends, which lost 2 bases and 8 bases, there was a span of 15 bases. The CDR3 runs 14 residues. The germline V gene has CDR1 SGHDN and CDR2 FVKESK. The chain's CDR3 is CASSQSLRGSEAFF. The CDR3 DNA reads as TGTGCCAGCAGCCAATCGTTAAGGGGGTCCGAAGCTTTCTTT.

To note about this clone: The same CDR3 is also encoded by other DNA sequences in this sample. This sequence joins TRBV28 and TRBJ1-1; D gene uncertain. The V and J ends lost 3 bases and 5 bases respectively, with 4 bases between them. Germline V CDR1 and CDR2: MDHEN, SYDVKM. The CDR3 runs 11 residues. CDR3 nucleotide sequence: TGTGCCAGCAGTTTTGTTACTGAAGCTTTCTTT. Its protein product is CASSFVTEAFF.